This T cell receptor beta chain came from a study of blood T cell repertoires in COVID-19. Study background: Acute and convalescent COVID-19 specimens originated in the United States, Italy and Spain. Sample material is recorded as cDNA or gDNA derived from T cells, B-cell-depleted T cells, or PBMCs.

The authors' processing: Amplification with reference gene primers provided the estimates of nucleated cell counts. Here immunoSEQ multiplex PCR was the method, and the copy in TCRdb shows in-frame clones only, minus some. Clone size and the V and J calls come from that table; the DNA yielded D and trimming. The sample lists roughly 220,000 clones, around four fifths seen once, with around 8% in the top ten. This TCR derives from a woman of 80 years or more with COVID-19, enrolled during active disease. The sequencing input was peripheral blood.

The CDR3 is CASSLYVEGEQFF. The CDR3 DNA sequence: TGTGCCAGCAGCTTATATGTTGAGGGTGAGCAGTTCTTC. The V gene is TRBV11-3, the J gene TRBJ2-1; the D gene is possibly TRBD2 (5 bases). V lost 2 bases and J lost 9, with 11 bases in between. Germline CDR1 reads SGHNT; CDR2 reads YENEEA. The length of the CDR3 is 13 residues.